The following is a T cell receptor beta chain sequence with its context. Its specificity is unknown. This sample is part of a study of cytomegalovirus exposure and HLA in healthy donors. Study context: A prior study identified 117 million unique TCR beta sequences from some 200 million T cells.

V lost 0 bases to trimming and J lost 5 bases; unmatched junction nucleotides: 10. Germline CDR1 LGHNT, CDR2 FRNRAP. The CDR3 totals 18 residues. Whole-study findings and limits: Cytomegalovirus association was assigned to 170 or so TCR beta chains.

PCR involved 60 Vbeta and 13 Jbeta primers. TCRdb's copy holds only in-frame clones and misses some; the assay was immunoSEQ multiplex PCR. The sample yields approximately 180,000 clones, roughly 87% seen once. The receptor was derived from a girl under three years old in good health and CMV-seronegative. The chain combines TRBV12-5 with TRBJ2-2; 9 nucleotides line up with TRBD2. The source material was PBMCs. CDR3 residues: CASGLVVLVSGGTGELFF. The CDR3 region has the DNA TGTGCTAGTGGTTTGGTAGTACTGGTTAGCGGGGGTACCGGGGAGCTGTTTTTT.